This is a list of T cell receptor beta chains from one sample in a study of blood T cell repertoires in COVID-19. The table came from immunoSEQ multiplex PCR; TCRdb's copy has only in-frame clones and leaves some out. The table shows 200,000 to 300,000 clones, with about 89% occurring only once. Source material: peripheral blood. Receptors originate from a woman aged 55-69 years who had recovered from COVID-19. The CDR3 runs from the conserved cysteine through the conserved F or W. The D gene is left open where the match is weak. Not every row has a clone size; where given, it reads once, few, many or a size class.

D: -
V: TRBV19
size: many
J: TRBJ2-2
DNA: TGTGCCAGTAAATTTCAGCGGCTGAACACCGGGGAGCTGTTTTTT
CDR3: CASKFQRLNTGELFF

D: TRBD1
V: TRBV6-5
size: -
J: TRBJ1-1
DNA: TGTGCCAGCAGTTCCGACAGGGAGATAGCTGAAGCTTTCTTT
CDR3: CASSSDREIAEAFF

D: TRBD1
V: TRBV7-2
size: -
J: TRBJ2-5
DNA: TGTGCCAGCAGCTTAGCGCGAAGCAGGGGGCGGCAAGAGACCCAGTACTTC
CDR3: CASSLARSRGRQETQYF

D: -
V: TRBV3-1/TRBV3-2
size: -
J: TRBJ2-1
DNA: TGTGCCAGCAGCCAGAGCGAGGGTGAGCAGTTCTTC
CDR3: CASSQSEGEQFF

D: -
V: TRBV28
size: -
J: TRBJ2-5
DNA: TGTGCCAGTACTCATTGGCCAGTAGCTTTGGCCCGCCAAGAGACCCAGTACTTC
CDR3: CASTHWPVALARQETQYF

D: TRBD1
V: TRBV11-1
size: -
J: TRBJ1-2
DNA: TGTGCCAGCAGCAGCCGGGACAGTAACTATGGCTACACCTTC
CDR3: CASSSRDSNYGYTF

D: TRBD2
V: TRBV28
size: -
J: TRBJ2-3
DNA: TGTGCCAGCAGTCCCGGGGGGAGTGAAGGGTCAGATACGCAGTATTTT
CDR3: CASSPGGSEGSDTQYF

D: TRBD1
V: TRBV4-2
size: -
J: TRBJ2-2
DNA: TGTGCCAGCAGCCCCGGACAGGGGTACACCGGGGAGCTGTTTTTT
CDR3: CASSPGQGYTGELFF

D: -
V: TRBV28
size: -
J: TRBJ2-7
DNA: TGTGCCAGCAGTTCATATCGACTACCCTACGAGCAGTACTTC
CDR3: CASSSYRLPYEQYF

D: TRBD2
V: TRBV13
size: -
J: TRBJ2-1
DNA: TGTGCCAGCAGCCACCCGGGGGGTGAGCAGTTCTTC
CDR3: CASSHPGGEQFF

D: TRBD1
V: TRBV20-1
size: -
J: TRBJ2-5
DNA: TGCAGTGCTAGTAGGGACAGTCCGCAAGAGACCCAGTACTTC
CDR3: CSASRDSPQETQYF

D: -
V: TRBV2
size: -
J: TRBJ1-2
DNA: TGTGCCAGCAGTGAAGTTAACCCTGGGACAAACCCCTTGTTTAACTATGGCTACACCTTC
CDR3: CASSEVNPGTNPLFNYGYTF

D: TRBD1
V: TRBV7-3
size: -
J: TRBJ1-3
DNA: TGTGCCAGCAGCTTTACAGGGGAGGTCGGAAACACCATATATTTT
CDR3: CASSFTGEVGNTIYF

D: -
V: TRBV19
size: -
J: TRBJ1-6
DNA: TGTGCCAGTAGTTTCGTCCCGAGGGATTCACCCCTCCACTTT
CDR3: CASSFVPRDSPLHF

D: TRBD1
V: TRBV15
size: -
J: TRBJ2-1
DNA: TGTGCCACCAGCAGAGAGGTGGGACAGGGGCCCTACAATGAGCAGTTCTTC
CDR3: CATSREVGQGPYNEQFF

D: -
V: TRBV7-2
size: -
J: TRBJ2-5
DNA: TGTGCCAGCAGCCCTGGGGGCAGCGGGGTGAGGGAGACCCAGTACTTC
CDR3: CASSPGGSGVRETQYF

D: -
V: TRBV9
size: -
J: TRBJ1-1
DNA: TGTGCCAGCAGCGTAGGTGACAGGCCGAACACTGAAGCTTTCTTT
CDR3: CASSVGDRPNTEAFF

D: -
V: TRBV12-2
size: -
J: TRBJ2-7
DNA: TGTGCAAGTCGCCGCCTCCCTCTACAGGGGTCTGGAGAGCAGTACTTC
CDR3: CASRRLPLQGSGEQYF

D: -
V: TRBV28
size: -
J: TRBJ1-5
DNA: TGTGCCAGCAGTTTCGGGGGGCAAGACAATCAGCCCCAGCATTTT
CDR3: CASSFGGQDNQPQHF

D: TRBD2
V: TRBV7-7
size: -
J: TRBJ2-5
DNA: TGTGCTAGCAGCCGATCGGCGGCGGGGGAAGAGACCCAGTACTTC
CDR3: CASSRSAAGEETQYF

D: -
V: TRBV9
size: -
J: TRBJ2-5
DNA: TGTGCCAGCAGCGTCCAGGAGGGGGAGACCCAGTACTTC
CDR3: CASSVQEGETQYF

D: -
V: TRBV9
size: -
J: TRBJ1-4
DNA: TGTGCCAGCAGCCCCCCCCTAGGTGAAAAACTGTTTTTT
CDR3: CASSPPLGEKLFF

D: -
V: TRBV4-3
size: -
J: TRBJ2-7
DNA: TGCGCCAGCAGCCCCTTCCCGGGGTCCTCCTACGAGCAGTACTTC
CDR3: CASSPFPGSSYEQYF

D: -
V: TRBV7-2
size: -
J: TRBJ2-7
DNA: TGTGCCAGCAGCTTAAATGAGGAGCAGTACTTC
CDR3: CASSLNEEQYF

D: -
V: TRBV29-1
size: -
J: TRBJ2-3
DNA: TGCAGCGTTGTAGGTGGGGGGGCCGAGCTTCTTACAGATACGCAGTATTTT
CDR3: CSVVGGGAELLTDTQYF

D: -
V: TRBV2
size: -
J: TRBJ1-6
DNA: TGTGCCAGCGGGGGGGACGCTTATAATTCACCCCTCCACTTT
CDR3: CASGGDAYNSPLHF

D: -
V: TRBV5-4
size: few
J: TRBJ2-3
DNA: TGTGCCAGCAGCTTGAATCAGGACAACACAGATACGCAGTATTTT
CDR3: CASSLNQDNTDTQYF

D: TRBD2
V: TRBV6-1
size: -
J: TRBJ2-2
DNA: TGTGCCAGCACCAGCGGGGGGGCTGCCACCGGGGAGCTGTTTTTT
CDR3: CASTSGGAATGELFF

D: -
V: TRBV9
size: -
J: TRBJ2-2
DNA: TGTGCCAGCACCTTGGGGGGGGCCCACACCGGGGAGCTGTTTTTT
CDR3: CASTLGGAHTGELFF

D: -
V: TRBV19
size: -
J: TRBJ1-2
DNA: TGTGCCAGTAGTATAGCTAGCAATGGCTACACCTTC
CDR3: CASSIASNGYTF